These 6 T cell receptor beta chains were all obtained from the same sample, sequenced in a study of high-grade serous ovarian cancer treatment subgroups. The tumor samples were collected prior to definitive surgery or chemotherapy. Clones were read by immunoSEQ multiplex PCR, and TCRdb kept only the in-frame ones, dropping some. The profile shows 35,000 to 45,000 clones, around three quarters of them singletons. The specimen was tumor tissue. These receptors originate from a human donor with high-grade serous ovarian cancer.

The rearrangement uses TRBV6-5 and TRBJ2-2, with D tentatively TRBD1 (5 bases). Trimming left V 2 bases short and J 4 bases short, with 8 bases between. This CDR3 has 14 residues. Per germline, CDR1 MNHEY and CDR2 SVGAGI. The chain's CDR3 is CASSYERGTGELFF. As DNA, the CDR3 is TGTGCCAGCAGTTACGAAAGGGGCACCGGGGAGCTGTTTTTT.

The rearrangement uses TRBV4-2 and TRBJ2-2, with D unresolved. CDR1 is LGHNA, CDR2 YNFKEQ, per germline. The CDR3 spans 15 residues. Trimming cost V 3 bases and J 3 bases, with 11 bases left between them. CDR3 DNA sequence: TGTGCCAGCAGCCAGGCCGTTGGAGACACCGGGGAGCTGTTTTTT. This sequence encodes CASSQAVGDTGELFF.

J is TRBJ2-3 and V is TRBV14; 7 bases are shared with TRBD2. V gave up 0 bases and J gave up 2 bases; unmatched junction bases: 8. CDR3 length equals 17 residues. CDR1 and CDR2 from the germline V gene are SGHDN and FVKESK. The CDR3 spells CASSQDLMGGHTDTQYF. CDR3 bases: TGTGCCAGCAGCCAAGATCTCATGGGAGGGCACACAGATACGCAGTATTTT.

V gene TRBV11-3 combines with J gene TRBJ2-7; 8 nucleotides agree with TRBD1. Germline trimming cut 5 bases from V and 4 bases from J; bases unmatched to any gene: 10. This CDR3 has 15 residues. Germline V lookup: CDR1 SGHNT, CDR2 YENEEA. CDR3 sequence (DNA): TGTGCCAGCAGCCCACCGGGACAGGCCCCGTACGAGCAGTACTTC. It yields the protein CASSPPGQAPYEQYF.

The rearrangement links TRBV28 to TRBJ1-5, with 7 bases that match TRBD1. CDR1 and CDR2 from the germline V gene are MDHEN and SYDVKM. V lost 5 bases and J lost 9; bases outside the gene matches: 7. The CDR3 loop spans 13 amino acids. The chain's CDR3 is CASSPQGDGPQHF. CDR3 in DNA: TGTGCCAGCAGTCCTCAGGGGGACGGGCCCCAGCATTTT.

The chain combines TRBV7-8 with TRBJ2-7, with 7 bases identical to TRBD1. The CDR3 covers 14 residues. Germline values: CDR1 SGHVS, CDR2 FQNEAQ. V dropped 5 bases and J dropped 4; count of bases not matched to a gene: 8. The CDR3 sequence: CASSTDRVRYEQYF. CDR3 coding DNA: TGTGCCAGCAGCACAGACAGGGTTCGGTACGAGCAGTACTTC.